A selection of T cell receptor beta chains follows, all from one sample in a study of T cell responses to AZD1222 COVID-19 vaccine. Clones were sequenced by immunoSEQ multiplex PCR, and TCRdb holds only the in-frame ones, with some missing. The data contain some 150,000 clones, around 86% of them singletons. The material was peripheral blood, obtained 28 days after the second AZD1222 dose. These receptors were collected from an adult who received the AZD1222 COVID-19 vaccine. Each CDR3 is given with its conserved first and last residue. Each record gives: V gene, J gene, CDR3 protein.

>TRBV15|TRBJ2-2
CAIKQGLLNTGELFF
>TRBV4-3|TRBJ2-2
CASSPQTLHNTGELFF
>TRBV9|TRBJ2-5
CASSVGLGQETQYF
>TRBV19|TRBJ1-1
CASKQGVITEAFF
>TRBV10-3|TRBJ1-1
CAISPGGDTEAFF
>TRBV12-5|TRBJ1-1
CASALGQNLGGAFF
>TRBV4-2|TRBJ1-6
CASSQDGGGVSPLHF
>TRBV10-3|TRBJ2-7
CAAQGPSYEQYF
>TRBV10-3|TRBJ2-7
CAISDPRTGGGSEQYF
>TRBV7-9|TRBJ1-1
CASSLGGEAFF
>TRBV4-1|TRBJ2-7
CASSQGPGLADIYEQYF
>TRBV5-4|TRBJ1-2
CASSFRDREASGYTF
>TRBV28|TRBJ1-5
CASSSWTGNQPQHF
>TRBV30|TRBJ2-5
CAWSKDRDGTQYF
>TRBV21-1|TRBJ2-7
CASSKMRENIYEQYF
>TRBV28|TRBJ1-1
CASTVRTGWLSNTEAFF
>TRBV5-1|TRBJ2-1
CASMRLESAYNEQFF
>TRBV9|TRBJ1-2
CASSVGAGDGYTF
>TRBV3-1/TRBV3-2|TRBJ2-3
CASSLNAEDTQYF
>TRBV28|TRBJ2-2
CASSLTSAPRELFF
>TRBV5-1|TRBJ2-2
CASSFLQGSGELFF
>TRBV29-1|TRBJ2-3
CSVERREGYGRDTQYF
>TRBV18|TRBJ2-5
CASSPRGETQYF
>TRBV12-3/TRBV12-4|TRBJ1-5
CASSLVNQPQHF
>TRBV18|TRBJ1-6
CASSGQGIDSPLHF
>TRBV19|TRBJ2-3
CASKMGDGPTDTQYF
>TRBV2|TRBJ1-2
CASRTDRNYGYTF
>TRBV5-1|TRBJ2-3
CASSSIGTSGSSDTQYF
>TRBV24-1|TRBJ2-2
CATELGQSTGELFF